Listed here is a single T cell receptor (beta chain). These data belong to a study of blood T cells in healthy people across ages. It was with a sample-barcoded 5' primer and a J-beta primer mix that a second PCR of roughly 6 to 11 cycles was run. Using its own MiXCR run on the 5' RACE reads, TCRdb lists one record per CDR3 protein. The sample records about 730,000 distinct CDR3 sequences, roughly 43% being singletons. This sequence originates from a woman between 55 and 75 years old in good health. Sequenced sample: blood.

The CDR3 protein is CASSYSGLASYNEQFF. CDR3 in DNA: TGTGCCAGCAGTTACTCCGGACTAGCCTCCTACAATGAGCAGTTCTTC. The rearrangement joins TRBV6-2 or TRBV6-3 to TRBJ2-1; 8 bases fit TRBD2. Germline loops: CDR1 MNHEY, CDR2 SVGEGT. The CDR3 is 16 residues long. V dropped 0 bases and J dropped 0; count of bases not matched to a gene: 1.